This TCR beta chain is from a study of response to subunit inactivated influenza vaccine. Findings of the study overall: Few new T cells, the authors suggested, are recruited by each seasonal influenza vaccination.

In germline, CDR1 is SGHDT, CDR2 YYEEEE. The CDR3 has 16 amino acids. J lost 4 bases, V lost 3 bases, and 7 bases had no gene match. In this sample, this clonotype turned up a few times. Its antigen is not known. TCRdb independently ran MiXCR on the RT-PCR reads; one entry per CDR3 protein. The table shows under 950,000 distinct CDR3 sequences, with around 20% occurring only once. The material was PBMCs from blood, obtained 4 to 6 days after vaccination. The rearrangement links TRBV5-6 to TRBJ2-3, with 11 bases identical to TRBD1. The clonotype originates from a man in his forties or fifties who received an inactivated influenza vaccine. The DNA for the CDR3 is TGTGCCAGCAGCTACGGGACAGGGGGGTCCGCAGATACGCAGTATTTT. As protein: CASSYGTGGSADTQYF.